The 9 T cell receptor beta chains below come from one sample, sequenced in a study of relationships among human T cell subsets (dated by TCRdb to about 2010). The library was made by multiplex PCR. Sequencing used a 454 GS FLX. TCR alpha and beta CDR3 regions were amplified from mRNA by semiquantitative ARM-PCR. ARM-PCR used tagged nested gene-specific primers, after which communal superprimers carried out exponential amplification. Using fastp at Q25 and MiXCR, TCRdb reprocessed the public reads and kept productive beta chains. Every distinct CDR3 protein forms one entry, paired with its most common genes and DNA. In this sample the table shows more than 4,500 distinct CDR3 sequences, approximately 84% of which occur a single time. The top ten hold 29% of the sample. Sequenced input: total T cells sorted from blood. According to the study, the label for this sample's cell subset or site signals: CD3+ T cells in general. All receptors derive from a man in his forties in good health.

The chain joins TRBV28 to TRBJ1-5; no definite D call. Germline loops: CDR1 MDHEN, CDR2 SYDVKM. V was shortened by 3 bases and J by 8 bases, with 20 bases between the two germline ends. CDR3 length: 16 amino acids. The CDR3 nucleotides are TGTGCCAGCAGTTTCCGTCCTTTTGGTTTCGGGAAGCCCCAGCATTTT. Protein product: CASSFRPFGFGKPQHF.

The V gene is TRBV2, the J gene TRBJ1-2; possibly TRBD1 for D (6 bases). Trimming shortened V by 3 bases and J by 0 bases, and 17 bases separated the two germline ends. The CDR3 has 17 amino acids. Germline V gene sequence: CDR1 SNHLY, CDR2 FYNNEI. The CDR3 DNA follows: TGTGCCAGCAGTGATGTCGGGACAATGGCTGCTAACTATGGCTACACCTTC. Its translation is CASSDVGTMAANYGYTF.

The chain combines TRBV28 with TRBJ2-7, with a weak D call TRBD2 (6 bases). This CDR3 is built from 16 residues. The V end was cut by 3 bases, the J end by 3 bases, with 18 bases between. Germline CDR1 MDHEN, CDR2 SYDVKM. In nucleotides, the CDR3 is TGTGCCAGCAGTTTCGGGGGAGGAAGGTTCATCTACGAGCAGTACTTC. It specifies CASSFGGGRFIYEQYF. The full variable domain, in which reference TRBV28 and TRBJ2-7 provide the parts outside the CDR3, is DVKVTQSSRYLVKRTGEKVFLECVQDMDHENMFWYRQDPGLGLRLIYFSYDVKMKEKGDIPEGYSVSREKKERFSLILESASTNQTSMYLCASSFGGGRFIYEQYFGPGTRLTVT.

CDR3 in DNA: TGTGCCAGCAGTGGACAGGGCGACTACACCTTC. It specifies CASSGQGDYTF. This chain links TRBV28 with TRBJ1-2; 8 bases are a match to TRBD1. The germline CDR1 and CDR2 sequences are MDHEN and SYDVKM. CDR3 size: 11 residues. With 5 bases clipped from V and 10 bases from J, the junction kept 3 bases outside the gene matches.

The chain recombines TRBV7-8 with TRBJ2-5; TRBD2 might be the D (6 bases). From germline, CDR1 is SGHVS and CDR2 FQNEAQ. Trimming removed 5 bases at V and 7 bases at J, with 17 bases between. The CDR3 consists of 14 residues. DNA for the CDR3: TGTGCCAGCAGCCCTAGTCGGGGACTTGGGACCCAGTACTTC. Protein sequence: CASSPSRGLGTQYF.

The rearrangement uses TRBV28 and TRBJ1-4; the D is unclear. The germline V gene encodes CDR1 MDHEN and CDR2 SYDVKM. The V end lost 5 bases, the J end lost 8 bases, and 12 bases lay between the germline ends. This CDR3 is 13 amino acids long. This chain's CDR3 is CASSVRASEKLFF. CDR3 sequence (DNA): TGTGCCAGCAGTGTCCGGGCCTCCGAAAAACTGTTTTTT.

In DNA form, the CDR3 reads TGTGCCAGCAGCTTAGATAATTCGGCTAGCACCATTCAGTACTTC. Residues: CASSLDNSASTIQYF. The chain uses TRBV11-2 and TRBJ2-4; a weak D match, TRBD2 (5 bases). CDR1 and CDR2 (germline): SGHAT, FQNNGV. The CDR3 extends over 15 amino acids. V shed 0 bases and J shed 9 bases, with 15 bases lying between them.

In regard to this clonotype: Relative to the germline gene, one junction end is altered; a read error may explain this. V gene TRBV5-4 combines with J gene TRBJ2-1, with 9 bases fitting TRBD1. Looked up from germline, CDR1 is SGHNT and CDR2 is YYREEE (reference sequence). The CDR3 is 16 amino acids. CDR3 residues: CASSTGQGQSYNEQFF. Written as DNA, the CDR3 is TGCGCCAGCAGCACTGGACAGGGGCAGTCCTACAATGAGCAGTTCTTC. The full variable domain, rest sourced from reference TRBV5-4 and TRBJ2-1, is ETGVTQSPTHLIKTRGQQVTLRCSSQSGHNTVSWYQQALGQGPQFIFQYYREEENGRGNFPPRFSGLQFPNYSSELNVNALELDDSALYLCASSTGQGQSYNEQFFGPGTRLTVL.

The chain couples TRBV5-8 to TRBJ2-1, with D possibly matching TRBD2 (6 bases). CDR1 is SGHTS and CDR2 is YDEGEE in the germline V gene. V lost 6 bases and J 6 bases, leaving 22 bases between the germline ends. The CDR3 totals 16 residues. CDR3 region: CASNPPGTGSVNEQFF. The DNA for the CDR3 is TGTGCCAGCAACCCTCCCGGGACTGGGTCCGTCAATGAGCAGTTCTTC.